This is a list of T cell receptor beta chains from one sample in a study of blood T cell repertoires in COVID-19. Clones were read by immunoSEQ multiplex PCR, and TCRdb kept only the in-frame ones, dropping some. In the table there are about 100,000 clones, approximately 88% of which are singletons. The specimen sequenced was peripheral blood. The receptor source for this set is an older woman with acute or convalescent COVID-19. Each CDR3 is given with its conserved first and last residue. The D gene is left open where the match is weak. Clone size is stated in some rows and not others, as once, few, many or a class when expanded.

>TRBV9|once|-|TRBJ2-2|15
TGTGCCAGCAGCGTAATGTCCGGAGACACCGGGGAGCTGTTTTTT
CASSVMSGDTGELFF
>TRBV5-1|-|TRBD2|TRBJ2-7|15
TGCGCCAGCAGCTGGGAGGTTAGCGGGAGAAGCGAGCAGTACTTC
CASSWEVSGRSEQYF
>TRBV5-6|once|-|TRBJ2-3|14
TGTGCCAGCAGCTTGGCCCGGGGCACAGATACGCAGTATTTT
CASSLARGTDTQYF
>TRBV30|once|TRBD1|TRBJ1-2|16
TGTGCCTGGAGTGAGACATCACAGGGGGTCAACTATGGCTACACCTTC
CAWSETSQGVNYGYTF
>TRBV19|-|-|TRBJ1-5|16
TGTGCCAGTAGTATGGAACAGGGTCGCGTTAATCAGCCCCAGCATTTT
CASSMEQGRVNQPQHF
>TRBV19|-|-|TRBJ1-5|16
TGTGCCAGTAGTATAGGATGGGGCACAAGCAATCAGCCCCAGCATTTT
CASSIGWGTSNQPQHF
>TRBV2|-|-|TRBJ1-2|13
TGTGCCAGCAATCTGGACAGTAACTATGGCTACACCTTC
CASNLDSNYGYTF
>TRBV25-1|once|-|TRBJ1-6|12
TGTGCCAGCGGGCATGGGAATTCACCCCTCCACTTT
CASGHGNSPLHF
>TRBV15|-|-|TRBJ2-1|14
TGTGCCACCAGCAGAGATCTGGCTAGTGATGAGCAGTTCTTC
CATSRDLASDEQFF
>TRBV4-1|-|-|TRBJ1-5|14
TGCGCCAGCAGCCAAGAGGAGGGCGCTCAGCCCCAGCATTTT
CASSQEEGAQPQHF
>TRBV12-3/TRBV12-4|-|-|TRBJ2-1|11
TGTGCCAGCAGTTTAAGACTAGGGCTGTTCTTC
CASSLRLGLFF
>TRBV5-1|-|TRBD2|TRBJ2-1|14
TGCGCCAGCAGCTTGACTAGCGGGAGCCACGAGCAGTTCTTC
CASSLTSGSHEQFF
>TRBV24-1|-|TRBD1|TRBJ1-4|15
TGTGCCACCAGTGAAACCGGGACAGGGCATGAAAAACTGTTTTTT
CATSETGTGHEKLFF
>TRBV2|few|-|TRBJ1-3|12
TGTGCCAGCAGTCGGGGTGGAAACACCATATATTTT
CASSRGGNTIYF
>TRBV18|-|TRBD1|TRBJ1-1|15
TGTGCCAGCTCACCACCCCAGGGGGCGCGGGGTACTGCTTTCTTT
CASSPPQGARGTAFF
>TRBV28|-|TRBD2|TRBJ2-7|15
TGTGCCAGCTACGGGGCTAGCGGGTACCTCTACGAGCAGTACTTC
CASYGASGYLYEQYF
>TRBV6-5|-|TRBD2|TRBJ2-3|13
TGTGCCAGCAGATTAGCGGGTGAGAATACGCAGTATTTT
CASRLAGENTQYF
>TRBV18|-|TRBD1|TRBJ1-5|15
TGTGCCAGCTCACAGGCAACAGGGGGCGGCGAGCCCCAGCATTTT
CASSQATGGGEPQHF
>TRBV5-1|-|TRBD1|TRBJ2-7|15
TGCGCCAGCAGCATTACCGGGACAGGGGTTTACGAGCAGTACTTC
CASSITGTGVYEQYF
>TRBV6-6|-|-|TRBJ2-7|12
TGTGCCAGCAGTTTAAGGGGTCCCGAGCAGTACTTC
CASSLRGPEQYF
>TRBV9|-|-|TRBJ1-2|13
TGTGCCAGCAGCGTCGGGACACTCTATGGCTACACCTTC
CASSVGTLYGYTF
>TRBV5-4|once|-|TRBJ1-2|12
TGTGCCAGCAGAACGGAGCTCTATGGCTACACCTTC
CASRTELYGYTF
>TRBV5-1|-|TRBD2|TRBJ2-1|15
TGCGCCAGCAGGACTAGCGGGAGTAGCGCCAATGAGCAGTTCTTC
CASRTSGSSANEQFF
>TRBV7-9|few|TRBD1|TRBJ1-1|14
TGTGCCAGCAGCTCCTGGACAGGGGACACTGAAGCTTTCTTT
CASSSWTGDTEAFF
>TRBV6-5|-|-|TRBJ1-1|15
TGTGCCAGCAGTTACTCGATAGGCGGGGGGGGAGAAGCTTTCTTT
CASSYSIGGGGEAFF
>TRBV19|once|TRBD1|TRBJ1-5|14
TGTGCCAGTACCCCGACAGGGGGCAATCAGCCCCAGCATTTT
CASTPTGGNQPQHF
>TRBV6-5|-|-|TRBJ2-1|14
TGTGCCAGCATGGAGGCGGGATTGTCCAATGAGCAGTTCTTC
CASMEAGLSNEQFF
>TRBV28|once|TRBD1|TRBJ1-4|19
TGTGCCAGCAGTTTAGACGGACAGGGATCATGGGGAACTAATGAAAAACTGTTTTTT
CASSLDGQGSWGTNEKLFF
>TRBV19|-|TRBD2|TRBJ2-2|16
TGTGCCAGTACGCCAATAGCGGGAGGGAACACCGGGGAGCTGTTTTTT
CASTPIAGGNTGELFF
>TRBV6-5|-|TRBD1|TRBJ1-1|15
TGTGCCAGCAGTTCCCCAGGGGGAAGTAACACTGAAGCTTTCTTT
CASSSPGGSNTEAFF
>TRBV11-2|once|TRBD2|TRBJ2-7|16
TGTGCCAGCAGCTTAGGTTCTAGCGGGAGCTCCTACGAGCAGTACTTC
CASSLGSSGSSYEQYF
>TRBV7-9|-|-|TRBJ1-1|14
TGTGCCAGCAGCCCTTTTGAGGTAGGCACTGAAGCTTTCTTT
CASSPFEVGTEAFF
>TRBV28|-|TRBD2|TRBJ2-3|14
TGTGCCGTAGGGACTAGCGGGAGTCAAGGTACGCAGTATTTT
CAVGTSGSQGTQYF
>TRBV29-1|-|TRBD1|TRBJ1-2|16
TGCAGCGTTGAACCCAGGGGGCGCGAGGGGCTCGATGGCTACACCTTC
CSVEPRGREGLDGYTF
>TRBV29-1|-|TRBD2|TRBJ2-5|12
TGCAGCGTCATAGCGGGAGGGGAGACCCAGTACTTC
CSVIAGGETQYF
>TRBV4-1|-|TRBD1|TRBJ1-6|17
TGCGCCAGCAGCACTCCACCGGGACAGGGGAGAAATTCACCCCTCCACTTT
CASSTPPGQGRNSPLHF
>TRBV6-2/TRBV6-3|-|TRBD2|TRBJ2-5|17
TGTGCCAGCAGTTACCTCCTAGCGGGAGGGATCCAAGAGACCCAGTACTTC
CASSYLLAGGIQETQYF
>TRBV6-6|-|-|TRBJ2-2|12
TGTGCCAGCAGGCGTAACACCGGGGAGCTGTTTTTT
CASRRNTGELFF
>TRBV5-1|-|TRBD1|TRBJ1-1|13
TGCGCCAGCAGAGGACAGGAGAACACTGAAGCTTTCTTT
CASRGQENTEAFF
>TRBV28|-|-|TRBJ2-2|14
TGTGCCAGCAGTTTCGCTATGAACACCGGGGAGCTGTTTTTT
CASSFAMNTGELFF